One and the same sample provided the 30 T cell receptor beta chains below, sequenced in a study of read filtering for tumor transcriptome and immune sequencing. This library used approximately 0.4 ug RNA and molecular barcoded adaptors spanning alpha/delta and beta/gamma chains. TCRdb re-derived calls from the reads in MiXCR, one entry per CDR3 protein. The sample yields approximately 40,000 distinct CDR3 sequences, 14% seen once. Input material: a population of CD138-negative cells sorted from bone marrow. Receptors originate from a donor aged 40 or over with multiple myeloma.

This clonotype has more than one count but fewer than ten. With only one base between it and a far larger clone, this is likely a read error. The missing conserved phenylalanine or tryptophan at the end of this CDR3 makes a read error likely. The chain carries TRBV4-2 and TRBJ2-1; D is possibly TRBD2 (6 bases). Germline V gene sequence: CDR1 LGHNA, CDR2 YNFKEQ. V was trimmed by 5 bases and J by 6 bases, leaving 17 bases between them. The length of the CDR3 is 15 residues. CDR3 bases: TGTGCCAGCAGCTTCTCGGGAGCCCAGGGCAATGAGCAGTTCCTC. This translates into CASSFSGAQGNEQFL.

In its sample, this clonotype was seen many times. The chain is built from TRBV4-1 and TRBJ2-5, with D unclear. CDR3 length: 15 amino acids. V shed 5 bases and J shed 5 bases, with 18 bases lying between them. The germline V gene encodes CDR1 MGHRA and CDR2 YSYEKL. The CDR3 nucleotides read TGCGCCAGCAGCAATTCCGGGTCCCTCTTGGAGACCCAGTACTTC. Residues: CASSNSGSLLETQYF.

In this sample, this clonotype turned up once. Since a much larger clone is just one base distant, this may be a read error. The rearrangement joins TRBV20-1 to TRBJ2-2; D call uncertain. Germline V gene data show CDR1 as DFQATT and CDR2 as SNEGSKA (reference sequence). The V end was cut by 2 bases, the J end by 2 bases, with 9 bases between. This CDR3 region has 14 residues. CDR3 protein: CSARTVSNTGELFF. The CDR3 bases are TGCAGTGCTAGAACTGTATCTAACACCGGGGAGCTGTTTTTT.

This clonotype was recorded at least ten times. This chain joins TRBV12-3 or TRBV12-4 and TRBJ2-7; no firm D call. This CDR3 has 12 amino acids. V was cut by 3 bases and J by 2 bases, with 5 bases left in between. In nucleotides, the CDR3 is TGTGCCAGCAGTTTGAAAGCCTACGAGCAGTACTTC. As protein: CASSLKAYEQYF.

The rearrangement uses TRBV5-4 and TRBJ2-5; D remains ambiguous. V was cut by 4 bases and J by 5 bases, with 6 bases left in between. The length of the CDR3 is 11 residues. Looked up from germline, CDR1 is SGHNT and CDR2 is YYREEE (reference sequence). This CDR3 is CASSGRETQYF. In DNA, the CDR3 is TGTGCCAGCAGCGGACGGGAGACCCAGTACTTC.

In nucleotides, the CDR3 is TGTGCCAGCAGTTATCCGTCAACTGGTAGGCGCTCCTACGAGCAGTACTTC. The encoded protein is CASSYPSTGRRSYEQYF. The J gene is TRBJ2-7, the V gene TRBV6-2 or TRBV6-3; D gene ambiguous. Per germline, CDR1 MNHEY and CDR2 SVGEGT. Trimming took off 3 bases at V and 0 bases at J, with 18 bases between the two ends. The CDR3 consists of 17 residues.

This clonotype has a count of ten or more. The V call is TRBV11-3, the J call TRBJ1-5; no definite D call. This CDR3 comprises 15 residues. The V and J ends lost 6 bases and 2 bases respectively, with 14 bases between them. Germline-derived CDR1 and CDR2 are SGHNT and YENEEA. The CDR3 loop reads CASRGGGVGNQPQHF. In nucleotides, the CDR3 is TGTGCCAGCAGGGGCGGCGGGGTTGGCAATCAGCCCCAGCATTTT. Full variable domain (rest looked up from reference TRBV11-3 and TRBJ1-5): EAGVVQSPRYKIIEKKQPVAFWCNPISGHNTLYWYLQNLGQGPELLIRYENEEAVDDSQLPKDRFSAERLKGVDSTLKIQPAELGDSAVYLCASRGGGVGNQPQHFGDGTRLSIL.

This clonotype was observed a few times. The V call is TRBV3-1, the J call TRBJ2-7, with a tentative D call TRBD1 (5 bases). There are 15 residues in the CDR3. V gave up 4 bases and J gave up 2 bases, with 15 bases separating them. The V gene's germline CDR1 is LGHDT and CDR2 YNNKEL (reference sequence). The CDR3 sequence: CASSRKSGSAYEQYF. CDR3 bases: TGTGCCAGCAGCCGCAAATCAGGGTCAGCCTACGAGCAGTACTTC.

This clonotype was counted between two and nine times. V and J are TRBV20-1 and TRBJ1-4; the match to TRBD1 covers 8 bases. Per the germline V gene, CDR1 is DFQATT and CDR2 is SNEGSKA (reference sequence). This CDR3 is built from 14 residues. J gave up 8 bases and V 2 bases, and 7 bases lay outside the gene matches. CDR3 amino acids: CSARPDRGYEKLFF. The DNA of the CDR3 is TGCAGTGCTAGACCCGACAGGGGATACGAAAAACTGTTTTTT.

Ten or more counts support this clonotype. V usage is TRBV5-1 and J usage is TRBJ2-3; D not certain. The CDR3 extends over 15 amino acids. Looked up from germline, CDR1 is SGHRS and CDR2 is YFSETQ. The V gene lost 3 bases and the J gene lost 0 bases, with 11 bases spanning the gap. The CDR3: CASSSHIISTDTQYF. CDR3 nucleotides: TGCGCCAGCAGCTCCCACATAATTAGCACAGATACGCAGTATTTT.

The chain uses TRBV2 and TRBJ2-1; D is perhaps TRBD2 (6 bases). In germline, CDR1 is SNHLY, CDR2 FYNNEI. Trimming pared 4 bases from V and 2 bases from J, leaving 9 bases between. The CDR3 has 14 residues. DNA for the CDR3: TGTGCCAGCAGTGCTAGGACTACCTACAATGAGCAGTTCTTC. Its translation: CASSARTTYNEQFF.

This clonotype was seen repeatedly, ten times or more. CDR3 bases: TGTGCCAGCAGCCCTCCCCGAACGGAGAACACTGAAGCTTTCTTT. Protein product: CASSPPRTENTEAFF. This chain links TRBV7-9 with TRBJ1-1, with D unresolved. The germline V gene has CDR1 SEHNR and CDR2 FQNEAQ (reference sequence). V shed 5 bases and J shed 1 base, with 14 bases lying between them. The CDR3 spans 15 residues.

This clonotype was seen more than once but under ten times. A much more abundant neighbour one base away suggests this may be a read error. The V and J genes are TRBV20-1 and TRBJ2-7, with 7 positions matching TRBD1. The CDR3 is 15 residues long. In germline, CDR1 is DFQATT, CDR2 SNEGSKA (reference sequence). V lost 4 bases and J lost 2; bases outside the gene matches: 11. The CDR3 DNA reads as TGCAGTGCTAAAGCCGGACAGGCCATGACCTACGAGCAGTACTTC. Translated, it gives CSAKAGQAMTYEQYF.

Worth noting for this clonotype: A read error may be the cause here, since a much bigger clone is one base away. The chain couples TRBV10-3 to TRBJ2-2; D is unclear. The CDR3 extends over 12 amino acids. V lost 10 bases, J lost 6 bases, and 12 bases lay in between. Germline-derived CDR1 and CDR2 are ENHRY and SYGVKD. Here the CDR3 reads CATPEGAGELFF. Here the CDR3 DNA reads TGTGCCACCCCGGAAGGAGCCGGGGAGCTGTTTTTT.

This clonotype was observed at least ten times. V is TRBV24-1 and J is TRBJ2-1; 8 bases are a match to TRBD1. The CDR3 spans 14 residues. CDR1 and CDR2 (germline): KGHDR, SFDVKD. The V segment lost 6 bases and the J segment 6 bases; nucleotides outside the gene matches: 6. The CDR3 region has the DNA TGTGCCACCAGTAGGACAGGGACCGCCAATGAGCAGTTCTTC. As protein: CATSRTGTANEQFF.

At least ten counts were recorded for this clonotype. J is TRBJ1-1 and V is TRBV15, with D maybe TRBD1 (6 bases). V was cut by 2 bases and J by 4 bases, with 14 bases left in between. This CDR3 is built from 15 residues. Looked up from germline, CDR1 is LNHNV and CDR2 is YYDKDF (reference sequence). CDR3 DNA: TGTGCCACCAGCAGAAGGGACAAGGGGGGCACTGAAGCTTTCTTT. Translation gives CATSRRDKGGTEAFF.

This clonotype was counted ten times or more. The rearrangement links TRBV2 to TRBJ2-5; D is possibly TRBD1 (6 bases). Trimming stripped 8 bases from V and 7 bases from J, with 23 bases between. Germline-derived CDR1 and CDR2 are SNHLY and FYNNEI. This CDR3 has 15 residues. The CDR3 protein is CASLKTDSRVGTQYF. CDR3 bases: TGTGCCAGCCTAAAGACGGACAGCCGCGTGGGGACCCAGTACTTC.

At least ten counts were recorded for this clonotype. The rearrangement joins TRBV7-2 to TRBJ2-3, with 7 positions matching TRBD2. CDR3 length: 16 residues. V was clipped by 1 base and J by 6 bases; unmatched bases: 10. Per the germline V gene, CDR1 is SGHTA and CDR2 is FQGNSA. The CDR3 DNA sequence: TGTGCCAGCAGCTTAGGCGGACTAGGTGGAAGGGATACGCAGTATTTT. This sequence encodes CASSLGGLGGRDTQYF.

Many counts were recorded for this clonotype. The chain combines TRBV29-1 with TRBJ2-5; a weak D match, TRBD2 (5 bases). This CDR3 region has 12 residues. Per germline, CDR1 SQVTM and CDR2 ANQGSEA. V lost 8 bases, J lost 4 bases, and 14 bases lay in between. DNA of the CDR3: TGCAGCCTCGAGGGTGGATCAGAGACCCAGTACTTC. Its protein product is CSLEGGSETQYF.

V usage is TRBV5-1 and J usage is TRBJ1-1; 7 bases match TRBD1. This CDR3 has 12 residues. The germline V gene encodes CDR1 SGHRS and CDR2 YFSETQ. Trimming cost V 3 bases and J 7 bases; bases outside gene matches: 3. CDR3 loop: CASSSGQIEAFF. The CDR3 DNA reads as TGCGCCAGCAGCTCGGGACAGATTGAAGCTTTCTTT.

This clonotype was counted ten times or more. The J gene is TRBJ2-1, the V gene TRBV7-6; D is possibly TRBD2 (7 bases). The germline gives CDR1 SGHVS, CDR2 FNYEAQ. This CDR3 contains 16 residues. Trimming left V 7 bases short and J 4 bases short, with 20 bases between. CDR3 region: CASTQEGGGPYNEQFF. The DNA for the CDR3 is TGTGCCAGCACCCAAGAGGGGGGGGGGCCATACAATGAGCAGTTCTTC.

A remark on this clonotype: A far larger clone is one nucleotide away, so this likely arose from a read error. This chain uses TRBV7-8 with TRBJ1-2; D call uncertain. CDR1 is SGHVS, CDR2 FQNEAQ, per germline. This CDR3 is built from 15 residues. As DNA, the CDR3 is TGTGCCAACAGCTTAGCTAATGGACTCATCTATGGCTACACCTTC. This gives the protein CANSLANGLIYGYTF.

This clonotype showed up many times. The chain carries TRBV4-1 and TRBJ2-7; D could derive from TRBD1 or TRBD2 (7 bases each). Trimming removed 4 bases at V and 3 bases at J, with 19 bases between. The CDR3 covers 16 residues. Germline-derived CDR1 and CDR2 are MGHRA and YSYEKL. The DNA for the CDR3 is TGCGCCAGCAGCCCCATGGGAGGGGGCGTTAACTACGAGCAGTACTTC. It is translated as CASSPMGGGVNYEQYF.

Note on this clonotype: It differs at one base from a far larger clone, so likely a read error. The chain uses TRBV7-3 and TRBJ2-1; D is unclear. The CDR3 is 16 amino acids. V was clipped by 2 bases and J by 10 bases, with 21 bases between them. Per germline, CDR1 SGHTA and CDR2 FQGTGA. CDR3 DNA: TGTGCCAGCAGCTTACGGTCTCTAGGTAATGATTACGAGCAGTTCTTC. Amino acids: CASSLRSLGNDYEQFF.

On this clonotype itself: Being one base from a much bigger clone, this may be a read error. CDR3 residues: CASSLVPVLWANTGELFF. The CDR3 DNA follows: TGTGCCAGCAGCTTAGTACCAGTCCTCTGGGCGAACACCGGGGAGCTGTTTTTT. The chain has TRBV7-6 and TRBJ2-2; no definite D call. The CDR3 spans 18 residues. Trimming shortened V by 1 base and J by 0 bases, and 15 bases separated the two germline ends. CDR1 and CDR2 from the germline V gene are SGHVS and FNYEAQ.

This clonotype occurred many times. The V and J genes are TRBV5-1 and TRBJ2-5; D perhaps matches TRBD2 (6 bases). CDR3 length: 15 residues. CDR1 SGHRS and CDR2 YFSETQ come from the germline V gene. With 4 bases removed from V and 1 base from J, the gap between germline ends came to 14 bases. The CDR3 protein is CASSGTGEFQETQYF. Here the CDR3 DNA reads TGCGCCAGCAGCGGGACGGGGGAGTTCCAAGAGACCCAGTACTTC.

In this sample, this clonotype turned up many times. This rearrangement joins TRBV5-1 to TRBJ2-1; unclear D gene. The CDR3 sequence is 11 residues long. Trimming took off 4 bases at V and 8 bases at J, with 7 bases between the two ends. Germline CDR1 is SGHRS and CDR2 is YFSETQ. The CDR3: CASSPPDEQFF. The CDR3 nucleotides read TGCGCCAGCAGCCCCCCCGATGAGCAGTTCTTC.

There are many counts of this clonotype. The chain links TRBV14 to TRBJ2-1; tentative D call: TRBD2 (6 bases). This CDR3 has 15 amino acids. Germline V gene data show CDR1 as SGHDN and CDR2 as FVKESK. V was cut by 3 bases and J by 1 base, with 10 bases left in between. The CDR3 DNA is TGTGCCAGCAGCCAGGGTCGGGGGTCCTACAATGAGCAGTTCTTC. It encodes CASSQGRGSYNEQFF.

At least ten counts were recorded for this clonotype. The chain couples TRBV29-1 to TRBJ1-2; D is possibly TRBD1 (6 bases). This CDR3 has 14 amino acids. CDR1 SQVTM and CDR2 ANQGSEA come from the germline V gene. V lost 6 bases to trimming and J lost 3 bases, with 17 bases between them. The CDR3 here is CSVTGQRSDYGYTF. The CDR3 DNA follows: TGCAGCGTGACCGGACAGCGCTCCGACTATGGCTACACCTTC.

In this sample, this clonotype turned up many times. The chain has TRBV14 and TRBJ1-4; 8 bases are shared with TRBD1. Germline V gives CDR1 SGHDN, CDR2 FVKESK. With V trimmed by 11 bases and J by 7 bases, 15 bases remained unmatched. There are 15 residues in the CDR3. The CDR3: CAPSAVGRGREKLFF. The CDR3 nucleotides read TGTGCCCCCAGCGCGGTAGGCAGGGGGCGTGAAAAACTGTTTTTT.